Shown below are 21 T cell receptor beta chains from a single sample sequenced in a study of T cells in Graves' hyperthyroidism and ophthalmopathy. The investigators amplified TCR beta CDR3 regions from RNA transcripts. First-round RT-PCR of the TCR CDR3 relied on the HTBI primer set. Each CDR3 protein is one row after TCRdb ran MiXCR on the multiplex PCR reads. The data show around 390,000 distinct CDR3 sequences, around 15% seen once. Sequences were obtained from blood. Receptor source: a woman in her twenties or thirties with Graves' ophthalmopathy.

This clonotype has ten or more counts. J is TRBJ2-6 and V is TRBV7-9; perhaps TRBD1 as D (6 bases). Trimming pared 1 base from V and 0 bases from J, leaving 16 bases between. Germline CDR1 reads SEHNR; CDR2 reads FQNEAQ (reference sequence). CDR3 length equals 19 residues. In DNA form, the CDR3 reads TGTGCCAGCAGCTTAGTACTAAACAGGGCGAGCTCTGGGGCCAACGTCCTGACTTTC. The encoded protein is CASSLVLNRASSGANVLTF.

This clonotype has ten or more counts. V gene TRBV19 combines with J gene TRBJ2-1; D gene ambiguous. This CDR3 has 13 amino acids. The germline V and J ends were trimmed by 5 bases and 8 bases, with 13 bases remaining between them. CDR1 and CDR2 from the germline V gene are LNHDA and SQIVND (reference sequence). The CDR3 reads CASSSSVSDEQFF. In nucleotides, the CDR3 is TGTGCCAGTAGTTCGTCCGTTTCAGATGAGCAGTTCTTC.

This clonotype came up a few times. The chain is built from TRBV15 and TRBJ2-2; maybe TRBD2 (6 bases). Germline V gives CDR1 LNHNV, CDR2 YYDKDF (reference sequence). There are 14 residues in the CDR3. V was trimmed by 5 bases and J by 4 bases, leaving 11 bases between them. CDR3 DNA: TGTGCCACCAGCTCTCGGCGGGGCACCGGGGAGCTGTTTTTT. Encoded protein: CATSSRRGTGELFF. Variable domain in full (rest from reference TRBV15 and TRBJ2-2): DAMVIQNPRYQVTQFGKPVTLSCSQTLNHNVMYWYQQKSSQAPKLLFHYYDKDFNNEADTPDNFQSRRPNTSFCFLDIRSPGLGDTAMYLCATSSRRGTGELFFGEGSRLTVL.

This clonotype was detected many times. The chain links TRBV18 to TRBJ2-2, with 10 bases matching TRBD1. V shed 8 bases, J shed 4 bases, and the junction held 10 bases outside the gene matches. CDR1 and CDR2 from the germline V gene are KGHSH and LQKENI. CDR3 size: 16 residues. CDR3 loop: CASTLRDRGFTGELFF. CDR3 DNA: TGTGCCAGCACTCTACGGGACAGGGGCTTCACCGGGGAGCTGTTTTTT.

This clonotype was observed many times. This chain links TRBV7-6 with TRBJ2-3, with TRBD2 matching 8 bases. The CDR3 loop spans 15 amino acids. After removal of 6 bases from V and 2 bases from J, the junction contained 7 bases not matched to a gene. CDR1 and CDR2 (germline): SGHVS, FNYEAQ. The DNA of the CDR3 is TGTGCCAGCAGTCTAAGCGGGGGCCCCACAGATACGCAGTATTTT. Its protein product is CASSLSGGPTDTQYF.

Of note for this clonotype: This may arise from a read error, as a much more abundant clone is one base away. This chain uses TRBV7-7 with TRBJ1-4, with D unclear. Per germline, CDR1 SSHAT and CDR2 FNYEAQ (reference sequence). The CDR3 consists of 13 residues. The CDR3 protein is CASSLAVGQKLFF. The CDR3 region has the DNA TGTGCTAGCAGCTTAGCAGTTGGGCAGAAACTGTTTTTT. The full variable domain, in which reference TRBV7-7 and TRBJ1-4 provide the parts outside the CDR3, is GAGVSQSPRYKVTKRGQDVTLRCDPISSHATLYWYQQALGQGPEFLTYFNYEAQPDKSGLPSDRFSAERPEGSISTLTIQRTEQRDSAMYRCASSLAVGQKLFFGSGTQLSVL.

This clonotype was seen many times. J is TRBJ1-2 and V is TRBV7-9, with TRBD1 identical over 7 bases. The J segment lost 2 bases and the V segment lost 5 bases, leaving 11 bases of the junction unmatched. The CDR3 totals 16 residues. Germline CDR1 is SEHNR and CDR2 is FQNEAQ (reference sequence). The CDR3 DNA follows: TGTGCCAGCAGCCCCCCTCAGGGGGTCTCAAACTATGGCTACACCTTC. This codes for CASSPPQGVSNYGYTF.

A remark on this clonotype: This may be a read error, as it is one base from a much larger clone. V is TRBV28 and J is TRBJ2-3; TRBD2 might be the D (7 bases). The CDR3 runs to 16 residues. With 2 bases removed from V and 2 bases from J, the gap between germline ends came to 14 bases. Germline V CDR1 and CDR2: MDHEN, SYDVKM. Here the CDR3 DNA reads TGTGCCAGCAGTTTAGGGGGGGGGCTCCCCACAGATACGCAGTATTTT. This gives the protein CASSLGGGLPTDTQYF.

The genes are TRBV20-1 and TRBJ2-5; D might be TRBD1 or TRBD2, each matching 5 bases. Trimming left V 5 bases short and J 3 bases short, with 19 bases between. The CDR3 runs to 15 residues. The V gene's germline CDR1 is DFQATT and CDR2 SNEGSKA (reference sequence). As DNA, the CDR3 is TGCAGTGCTCCGGGCCGTGTCTGGGGGAAAGAGACCCAGTACTTC. Translating it yields CSAPGRVWGKETQYF.

CDR3 coding DNA: TGCGCCAGCAGCCAGAGGGGCCCGCCAGGCAACTCTGGAAACACCATATATTTT. This encodes CASSQRGPPGNSGNTIYF. This sequence joins TRBV4-1 and TRBJ1-3; the D gene is possibly TRBD1 (5 bases). Germline loops: CDR1 MGHRA, CDR2 YSYEKL. The CDR3 consists of 18 residues. Trimming removed 3 bases at V and 0 bases at J, with 18 bases between.

This clonotype was found a few times. The chain carries TRBV19 and TRBJ1-2; TRBD1 matches 8 bases. This CDR3 contains 14 residues. J lost 5 bases, V lost 3 bases, and 5 bases had no gene match. Germline V gene lookup returns CDR1 LNHDA and CDR2 SQIVND (reference sequence). The DNA of the CDR3 is TGTGCCAGTAGTATGCAGGGGGCGTCGTATGGCTACACCTTC. Translating it yields CASSMQGASYGYTF.

This clonotype was picked up many times. The gene calls are TRBV11-3 and TRBJ1-3; D is perhaps TRBD1 (6 bases). The CDR3 has 14 amino acids. The V gene's germline CDR1 is SGHNT and CDR2 YENEEA. Trimming took off 7 bases at V and 4 bases at J, with 14 bases between the two ends. CDR3: CASTKGGAGNTIYF. The CDR3 region has the DNA TGTGCCAGCACCAAAGGGGGAGCGGGAAACACCATATATTTT. The full variable domain, completed using reference TRBV11-3 and TRBJ1-3, is EAGVVQSPRYKIIEKKQPVAFWCNPISGHNTLYWYLQNLGQGPELLIRYENEEAVDDSQLPKDRFSAERLKGVDSTLKIQPAELGDSAVYLCASTKGGAGNTIYFGEGSWLTVV.

Many counts were recorded for this clonotype. The chain employs TRBV11-3 and TRBJ2-1; 7 positions agree with TRBD2. From germline, CDR1 is SGHNT and CDR2 YENEEA. The CDR3 totals 15 residues. Trimming cost V 1 base and J 5 bases; bases outside gene matches: 5. CDR3 protein: CASSLGGTTNNEQFF. The CDR3 nucleotides read TGTGCCAGCAGCTTAGGCGGGACTACCAACAATGAGCAGTTCTTC.

This clonotype was recorded many times. This chain joins TRBV5-6 and TRBJ2-3; a possible D gene is TRBD2 (5 bases). The germline CDR1 and CDR2 sequences are SGHDT and YYEEEE. The CDR3 has 12 amino acids. V lost 0 bases and J 9 bases, leaving 8 bases between the germline ends. Here the CDR3 reads CASSLALATQYF. In DNA, the CDR3 is TGTGCCAGCAGCTTGGCCCTAGCAACGCAGTATTTT.

This clonotype was counted at least ten times. The chain carries TRBV2 and TRBJ2-7; 14 nucleotides line up with TRBD2. V was pared by 10 bases and J by 4 bases, with 6 bases of the junction left unmatched. The germline CDR1 and CDR2 sequences are SNHLY and FYNNEI. This CDR3 contains 14 residues. The CDR3 sequence is CATGLAGGFYEQYF. For the CDR3, the DNA is TGTGCCACCGGACTAGCGGGGGGTTTTTACGAGCAGTACTTC.

Details on this clonotype: Just one base apart from a much larger clone, this may be a read error. The chain joins TRBV28 to TRBJ2-1; no clear D. CDR1 is MDHEN, CDR2 SYDVKM, per germline. Trimming pared 7 bases from V and 5 bases from J, leaving 12 bases between. This CDR3 spans 13 amino acids. Here the CDR3 DNA reads TGTGCCAGCACCGAGACCGTCCACAATGAGCAGTTCTTC. This sequence encodes CASTETVHNEQFF.

V and J are TRBV20-1 and TRBJ2-7; no clear D gene. Trimming pared 0 bases from V and 5 bases from J, leaving 17 bases between. The CDR3 sequence is 15 residues long. Germline V lookup: CDR1 DFQATT, CDR2 SNEGSKA (reference sequence). This chain's CDR3 is CSARDLRSTYDEQYF. Written as DNA, the CDR3 is TGCAGTGCTAGAGATCTGCGGAGTACGTACGACGAGCAGTACTTC.

In the case of this clonotype: At one end the junction does not follow the germline gene, possibly because of a read error. In DNA, the CDR3 is TGTGCTCTTATGAGGGACCGGGGGGATACGCAGTTTTTT. Amino acids: CALMRDRGDTQFF. V gene TRBV28 combines with J gene TRBJ2-3; 7 nucleotides agree with TRBD2. The germline CDR1 and CDR2 sequences are MDHEN and SYDVKM. The CDR3 covers 13 residues.

In this sample, this clonotype turned up many times. CDR3 DNA sequence: TGTGCCAGCAGCGCACACCCACTAGCGGGGGGGAAAAATGAGCAGTTCTTC. This translates into CASSAHPLAGGKNEQFF. V and J are TRBV7-3 and TRBJ2-1, with TRBD2 matching 13 bases. J was trimmed by 7 bases and V by 5 bases; bases with no gene match: 11. The CDR3 totals 17 residues. The germline gives CDR1 SGHTA, CDR2 FQGTGA.

This clonotype was observed a few times. The chain couples TRBV4-1 to TRBJ2-5; 7 bases fit TRBD2. This CDR3 has 12 residues. Trimming cost V 1 base and J 7 bases; bases outside gene matches: 0. CDR1 MGHRA and CDR2 YSYEKL come from the germline V gene. CDR3 region: CASSQAGGTQYF. CDR3 in DNA: TGCGCCAGCAGCCAAGCGGGGGGGACCCAGTACTTC.

The chain is built from TRBV19 and TRBJ2-4, with TRBD1 as a possible D gene (6 bases). Germline assignment: CDR1 LNHDA and CDR2 SQIVND (reference sequence). This CDR3 contains 13 residues. Trimming removed 6 bases at V and 10 bases at J, with 16 bases between. Here the CDR3 DNA reads TGTGCCAGTAGCCCGACAGGCCCCGGGATTCAGTACTTC. Its translation is CASSPTGPGIQYF. The full variable domain, with the rest looked up from reference TRBV19 and TRBJ2-4, is DGGITQSPKYLFRKEGQNVTLSCEQNLNHDAMYWYRQDPGQGLRLIYYSQIVNDFQKGDIAEGYSVSREKKESFPLTVTSAQKNPTAFYLCASSPTGPGIQYFGAGTRLSVL.